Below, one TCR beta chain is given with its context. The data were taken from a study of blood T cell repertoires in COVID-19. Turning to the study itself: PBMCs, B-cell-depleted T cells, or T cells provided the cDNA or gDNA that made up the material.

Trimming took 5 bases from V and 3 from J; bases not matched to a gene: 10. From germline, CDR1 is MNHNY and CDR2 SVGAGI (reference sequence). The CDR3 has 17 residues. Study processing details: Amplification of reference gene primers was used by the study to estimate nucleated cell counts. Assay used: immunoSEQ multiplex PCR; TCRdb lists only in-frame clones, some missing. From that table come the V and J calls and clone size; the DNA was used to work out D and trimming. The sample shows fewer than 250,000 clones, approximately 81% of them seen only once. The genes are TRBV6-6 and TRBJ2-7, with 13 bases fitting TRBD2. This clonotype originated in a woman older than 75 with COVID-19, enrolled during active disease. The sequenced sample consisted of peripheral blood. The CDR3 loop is CASSRTSGGAIGYEQYF. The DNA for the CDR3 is TGTGCCAGCAGTCGTACTAGCGGGGGGGCTATCGGCTACGAGCAGTACTTC.